The entry that follows covers one T cell receptor beta chain sequence. These data are taken from a study of sequential checkpoint blockade in melanoma. Using immunoSEQ multiplex PCR, the repertoire was profiled, and TCRdb retains in-frame clones only, with some absent. Among some 18,000 clones listed, over 55% were seen once. The length of the CDR3 is 14 residues. Germline assignment: CDR1 SEHNR and CDR2 FQNEAQ (reference sequence). Trimming shortened V by 5 bases and J by 4 bases, and 12 bases separated the two germline ends. Treatment meaning: randomized to nivolumab then ipilimumab (arm A) or the reverse (arm B). From thawed PBMCs, live CD3+CD8+ cells negative for CD19 and CD56 were sorted.

The clonotype originates from a human donor with melanoma. The sequencing here drew on CD8+ T cells sorted from blood (inferred from file names), taken from a patient given nivolumab and ipilimumab in sequence. V is TRBV7-9 and J is TRBJ1-3; no reliable D call. The chain's CDR3 is CASSLIPTGNTIYF. The CDR3 nucleotides are TGTGCCAGCAGCCTGATACCGACAGGAAACACCATATATTTT.